These 29 T cell receptor beta chains share one sample of origin, sequenced in a study of T cell clonality in common variable immunodeficiency. The study, taken as a whole, reports: Fewer deletions and N-nucleotide insertions were reportedly seen in common variable immunodeficiency TCR beta sequences.

Only in-frame clones appear in the TCRdb table, and some are missing; sequencing was by immunoSEQ multiplex PCR. Reported are around 15,000 clones, none seen only once; the ten largest carry around 14%. Antigen specificity for these receptors is unknown. Material for sequencing was peripheral blood mononuclear cells. The receptors shown here come from a human donor with common variable immunodeficiency.

Comment on this clone: The junction departs from the called germline gene at one end, perhaps through a read error. The read gets to within 3 residues of the CDR3 end, and the germline J gene fills in the rest. The chain uses TRBV18 and TRBJ1-1; D is unresolved. CDR1 and CDR2 from the germline V gene are KGHSH and LQKENI. This CDR3 is 15 amino acids long. The part of the CDR3 DNA that was read is TGTGCCAGCTCACCACAGAAAGAACAGAACGCTGAA. It yields the protein CASSPQKEQNAE. The CDR3 in its entirety is CASSPQKEQNAEAFF. Combining the CDR3 with reference TRBV18 and TRBJ1-1 gives the whole variable domain NAGVMQNPRHLVRRRGQEARLRCSPMKGHSHVYWYRQLPEEGLKFMVYLQKENIIDESGMPKERFSAEFPKEGPSILRIQQVVRGDSAAYFCASSPQKEQNAEAFFGQGTRLTVV.

Comment on this clone: The junction departs from the called germline gene at one end, perhaps through a read error. The CDR3 end lies 3 residues beyond the end of the read and is filled in from the germline J gene. V and J are TRBV6-2 or TRBV6-3 and TRBJ1-5; 11 bases map to TRBD1. The CDR3 consists of 16 residues. Germline V gene lookup returns CDR1 MNHEY and CDR2 SVGEGT. The CDR3 loop is CASSYARTGGKQPQHF. Partial CDR3 DNA: TGTGCCAGCAGTTACGCTCGGACAGGGGGCAAGCAGCCC.

This clone was seen a handful of times. The CDR3 end lies 3 residues beyond the end of the read and is filled in from the germline J gene. This chain links TRBV6-2 or TRBV6-3 with TRBJ2-5; D call uncertain. The CDR3 has 14 amino acids. V was clipped by 2 bases and J by 0 bases, with 7 bases between them. From germline, CDR1 is MNHEY and CDR2 SVGEGT. Here the CDR3 reads CASSYLADQETQYF. Partial CDR3 DNA: TGTGCCAGCAGTTACCTGGCAGACCAAGAGACC.

The table lists this clone with a few counts. The read ends 3 residues shy of where the CDR3 ends; the end is completed using the germline J gene. This chain connects TRBV10-1 to TRBJ2-7, with TRBD2 as a possible D gene (6 bases). CDR1 WNHNN and CDR2 SYGVQD come from the germline V gene (reference sequence). The ends were cut back, 4 bases at V and 4 bases at J, with 11 bases in the middle. This CDR3 spans 13 amino acids. CDR3 protein: CASSGGLSYEQYF. The covered CDR3 bases are TGCGCCAGCAGTGGGGGACTTTCTTACGAG.

Remarks on this clone: The observed sequence ends 3 residues before the CDR3 terminus, with the missing tail filled in from the germline J gene. The genes are TRBV19 and TRBJ2-1, with D hard to call. Germline loops: CDR1 LNHDA, CDR2 SQIVND (reference sequence). The CDR3 covers 15 residues. V was pared by 7 bases and J by 6 bases, with 19 bases between. This CDR3 reads CASTPRSSPGNEQFF. The CDR3 bases that were read are TGTGCCAGTACCCCGAGAAGTAGCCCCGGCAATGAG.

In its sample, this clone was seen a few times. Coverage ceases 3 residues before the CDR3 finishes, and the germline J gene fills in the end. This chain joins TRBV7-6 and TRBJ2-3; 7 bases align to TRBD2. Germline V gene lookup returns CDR1 SGHVS and CDR2 FNYEAQ. This CDR3 has 15 amino acids. Trimming took 0 bases from V and 2 from J; bases not matched to a gene: 2. The CDR3 sequence: CASSLAGGITDTQYF. The CDR3 bases that were read are TGTGCCAGCAGCTTAGCGGGGGGGATCACAGATACG.

This clone was seen only a few times. The CDR3 extends 3 residues past the end of the read, so its final part is completed from the germline J gene. The chain uses TRBV7-6 and TRBJ2-1; 7 bases are shared with TRBD1. Germline trimming cut 3 bases from V and 5 bases from J; bases unmatched to any gene: 10. The CDR3 runs 16 residues. Germline CDR1 SGHVS, CDR2 FNYEAQ. The CDR3 reads CASSLRGQGSHNEQFF. Incomplete CDR3 DNA: TGTGCCAGCAGCTTGAGGGGGCAGGGGTCTCACAATGAG. Full variable domain (rest looked up from reference TRBV7-6 and TRBJ2-1): GAGVSQSPRYKVTKRGQDVALRCDPISGHVSLYWYRQALGQGPEFLTYFNYEAQQDKSGLPNDRFSAERPEGSISTLTIQRTEQRDSAMYRCASSLRGQGSHNEQFFGPGTRLTVL.

As for this clone: The CDR3 goes on 3 residues after the read ends, and that part is filled in from the germline J gene. The chain uses TRBV6-2 or TRBV6-3 and TRBJ1-5; tentatively, D is TRBD1 (6 bases). Germline CDR1 MNHEY, CDR2 SVGEGT. The CDR3 has 16 amino acids. Trimming cost V 2 bases and J 2 bases, with 13 bases left between them. CDR3 region: CASSYVGGLRNQPQHF. Incomplete CDR3 DNA: TGTGCCAGCAGTTACGTGGGGGGGCTTCGCAATCAGCCC.

In its sample, this clone was seen a few times. Sequencing ends 3 residues short of the CDR3 end; the germline J gene provides the rest. The J gene is TRBJ2-1, the V gene TRBV19; 11 bases are shared with TRBD2. The CDR3 extends over 15 amino acids. The J segment lost 9 bases and the V segment lost 4 bases, leaving 8 bases of the junction unmatched. CDR1 and CDR2 (germline): LNHDA, SQIVND (reference sequence). The chain's CDR3 is CASSTTSGARVEQFF. The sequenced part of the CDR3 DNA is TGTGCCAGTAGTACGACTAGCGGGGCCCGCGTTGAG.

This clone was found many times. The CDR3 end falls 3 residues outside the read, so it is completed with the germline J gene. This sequence joins TRBV30 and TRBJ2-3; 8 nucleotides match TRBD1. The CDR3 sequence is 17 residues long. The germline gives CDR1 GTSNPN, CDR2 SVGIG (reference sequence). V gave up 3 bases and J gave up 2 bases; unmatched junction bases: 13. The CDR3: CAWRGWNDRGYTDTQYF. Partial CDR3 DNA: TGTGCCTGGAGGGGATGGAACGACAGGGGTTACACAGATACG.

This clone appeared a few times. The sequence runs out 3 residues before the end of the CDR3; the remainder is reconstructed from the germline J gene. This chain links TRBV7-9 with TRBJ2-1; a weak D match, TRBD2 (6 bases). CDR3 length equals 12 residues. CDR1 and CDR2 from the germline V gene are SEHNR and FQNEAQ (reference sequence). Trimming removed 6 bases at V and 5 bases at J, with 8 bases between. The covered CDR3 bases are TGTGCCAGCAGTCTAGCGAACAATGAG. As protein: CASSLANNE. The full CDR3 is CASSLANNEQFF.

This clone turned up a few times. The read comes to an end 3 residues before the CDR3 does, leaving the germline J gene to fill in the end. The chain couples TRBV6-2 or TRBV6-3 to TRBJ2-1, with 12 bases that match TRBD2. Germline assignment: CDR1 MNHEY and CDR2 SVGEGT. V trimming: 5 bases; J trimming: 5 bases; junction bases outside the gene matches: 1. The CDR3 runs 14 residues. CDR3 in amino acids: CASSRTSGNNEQFF. The DNA read from the CDR3 is TGTGCCAGCAGTCGGACTAGCGGGAACAATGAG.

As for this clone: The read gets to within 3 residues of the CDR3 end, and the germline J gene fills in the rest. The chain uses TRBV19 and TRBJ1-1; possibly TRBD1 for D (5 bases). V dropped 7 bases and J dropped 1 base, with 10 bases sitting between them. The CDR3 is 13 amino acids. Per germline, CDR1 LNHDA and CDR2 SQIVND (reference sequence). Partial CDR3 DNA: TGTGCCAGTAACCCCGACAGGAACACTGAA. Amino acid sequence: CASNPDRNTE. The CDR3, in full, reads CASNPDRNTEAFF.

In its sample, this clone was seen a few times. From the germline J gene comes the end of the CDR3, since the read stops 3 residues before it. The rearrangement uses TRBV6-2 or TRBV6-3 and TRBJ1-4; D perhaps matches TRBD1 (5 bases). CDR1 is MNHEY and CDR2 is SVGEGT in the germline V gene. Trimming took 2 bases from V and 8 from J, leaving 9 bases between them. The CDR3 extends over 13 amino acids. CDR3 sequence reads: CASSYGAFEKLFF. The CDR3 bases that were read are TGTGCCAGCAGTTACGGGGCCTTCGAAAAA.

The covered CDR3 bases are TGTGCCCGGTCGACAGTATTAGGGGGAGGTTCACCC. Amino acid sequence: CARSTVLGGGSP. The full CDR3 protein is CARSTVLGGGSPLHF. The V gene is TRBV30, the J gene TRBJ1-6; D possibly corresponds to TRBD1 (6 bases). The CDR3 is cut off 3 residues early in the read; its end comes from the germline J gene. The CDR3 consists of 15 residues. V lost 8 bases and J 9 bases, leaving 23 bases between the germline ends. Germline values: CDR1 GTSNPN, CDR2 SVGIG (reference sequence).

A word on this clone: With the read ending 3 residues before the CDR3 end, the germline J gene is used to fill in that end. The chain combines TRBV30 with TRBJ2-3, with D maybe TRBD1 (6 bases). Trimming left V 4 bases short and J 3 bases short, with 14 bases between. The CDR3 consists of 14 residues. Germline lookup yields CDR1 GTSNPN and CDR2 SVGIG (reference sequence). The CDR3 DNA, read in part, is TGTGCCTGGACCCCGGGACACGGGACAGATACG. This codes for CAWTPGHGTDT. The whole CDR3 protein is CAWTPGHGTDTQYF.

With regard to this clone: The read finishes 3 residues shy of the CDR3 end, and the germline J gene is used to complete it. This chain joins TRBV7-2 and TRBJ1-5; no definite D call. Trimming removed 1 base from V and 4 bases from J, with 5 bases in between. The CDR3 contains 13 residues. Per germline, CDR1 SGHTA and CDR2 FQGNSA. The CDR3 sequence is CASSLDGNQPQHF. The part of the CDR3 DNA that was read is TGTGCCAGCAGCTTAGACGGGAATCAGCCC.

The table lists this clone with a few counts. CDR3 region: CASSLALGVREKLFF. The CDR3 bases that were read are TGTGCCAGCAGCTTAGCGCTAGGCGTGCGAGAAAAA. The V call is TRBV7-2, the J call TRBJ1-4; D is unresolved. Read coverage stops 3 residues before the CDR3 terminus; the germline J gene supplies the remainder. Trimming pared 0 bases from V and 8 bases from J, leaving 13 bases between. The CDR3 has 15 amino acids. Germline loops: CDR1 SGHTA, CDR2 FQGNSA. The variable domain in full, with the rest retrieved from reference TRBV7-2 and TRBJ1-4, is GAGVSQSPSNKVTEKGKDVELRCDPISGHTALYWYRQSLGQGLEFLIYFQGNSAPDKSGLPSDRFSAERTGGSVSTLTIQRTQQEDSAVYLCASSLALGVREKLFFGSGTQLSVL.

This clone was recorded many times. The read is 3 residues too short to cover the CDR3 end, so that end is filled in from the germline J gene. V usage is TRBV5-1 and J usage is TRBJ1-1; D is undetermined. The length of the CDR3 is 17 residues. Germline assignment: CDR1 SGHRS and CDR2 YFSETQ. Trimming left V 0 bases short and J 4 bases short, with 19 bases between. The CDR3 bases that were read are TGCGCCAGCAGCTTGGGCCCAGGCGGGGTTTATGGCACTGAA. Translated, it gives CASSLGPGGVYGTE. From start to end, the CDR3 is CASSLGPGGVYGTEAFF.

With regard to this clone: Sequencing ends 3 residues short of the CDR3 end; the germline J gene provides the rest. This chain connects TRBV20-1 to TRBJ1-4; weak D call: TRBD1 (5 bases). Germline-derived CDR1 and CDR2 are DFQATT and SNEGSKA (reference sequence). This CDR3 contains 15 residues. Trimming shortened V by 0 bases and J by 5 bases, and 13 bases separated the two germline ends. CDR3 DNA (partial): TGCAGTGCTAGAGATCCTTCAGGGTTGAATGAAAAA. It is translated as CSARDPSGLNEK. The full CDR3 protein reads CSARDPSGLNEKLFF.

In its sample, this clone was seen many times. The observed sequence ends 3 residues before the CDR3 terminus, with the missing tail filled in from the germline J gene. The chain links TRBV18 to TRBJ1-2; TRBD1 is a possible D gene (5 bases). Trimming cost V 2 bases and J 7 bases, with 14 bases left between them. CDR1 and CDR2 from the germline V gene are KGHSH and LQKENI. This CDR3 has 14 amino acids. Here the CDR3 reads CASSPTGGASGYTF. The sequenced part of the CDR3 DNA is TGTGCCAGCTCACCAACCGGAGGGGCCTCTGGC.

This clone was seen a few times. The missing CDR3 end, 3 residues past where the read stops, is filled in from the germline J gene. The chain uses TRBV6-1 and TRBJ1-1; TRBD1 agrees at 7 bases. This CDR3 has 13 amino acids. V dropped 4 bases and J dropped 5; count of bases not matched to a gene: 4. Germline loops: CDR1 MNHNS, CDR2 SASEGT. CDR3 sequence reads: CASSVRGQTEAFF. CDR3 DNA, as far as it was read: TGTGCCAGCAGTGTGAGGGGGCAGACTGAA.

Comment on this clone: The read stops 3 residues short of the end of the CDR3; the missing end is completed from the germline J gene. This sequence joins TRBV18 and TRBJ2-1, with 11 nucleotides matching TRBD2. Trimming at V came to 0 bases and at J to 5 bases, leaving 12 bases not matched to a gene. Germline CDR1 reads KGHSH; CDR2 reads LQKENI. The CDR3 is made up of 19 amino acids. CDR3 residues: CASSPPVWLAGGQDNEQFF. Partial CDR3 DNA: TGTGCCAGCTCACCACCGGTGTGGCTAGCGGGAGGACAAGACAATGAG. Together with reference TRBV18 and TRBJ2-1, the CDR3 gives the full variable domain: NAGVMQNPRHLVRRRGQEARLRCSPMKGHSHVYWYRQLPEEGLKFMVYLQKENIIDESGMPKERFSAEFPKEGPSILRIQQVVRGDSAAYFCASSPPVWLAGGQDNEQFFGPGTRLTVL.

Details on this clone: The sequenced fragment ends 3 residues before the CDR3 boundary, so the rest is inferred from the germline J gene. The rearrangement uses TRBV7-8 and TRBJ2-5, with 14 bases matching TRBD2. There are 15 residues in the CDR3. Per the germline V gene, CDR1 is SGHVS and CDR2 is FQNEAQ. The V segment lost 8 bases and the J segment 5 bases; nucleotides outside the gene matches: 7. CDR3 DNA (partial): TGTGCCAGCGGACTAGCGGGAGGCCATATGGAGACC. Translating gives CASGLAGGHMET. The CDR3 in its entirety is CASGLAGGHMETQYF.

This clone was counted many times. The read ends 3 residues shy of where the CDR3 ends; the end is completed using the germline J gene. V is TRBV7-3 and J is TRBJ2-3, with 15 bases lining up with TRBD2. This CDR3 comprises 17 residues. Germline V gene sequence: CDR1 SGHTA, CDR2 FQGTGA. Trimming removed 8 bases from V and 6 bases from J; junction bases left unmatched: 12. CDR3 bases read: TGTGCCAGCGCGTACTGGACTAGCGGGGGGGCTTTGGATACG. Its protein is CASAYWTSGGALDT. The whole CDR3 sequence is CASAYWTSGGALDTQYF. The full variable domain, in which reference TRBV7-3 and TRBJ2-3 provide the parts outside the CDR3, is GAGVSQTPSNKVTEKGKYVELRCDPISGHTALYWYRQSLGQGPEFLIYFQGTGAADDSGLPNDRFFAVRPEGSVSTLKIQRTERGDSAVYLCASAYWTSGGALDTQYFGPGTRLTVL.

This clone was detected a few times. The sequenced fragment ends 3 residues before the CDR3 boundary, so the rest is inferred from the germline J gene. The chain joins TRBV2 to TRBJ2-7, with 11 bases aligning to TRBD2. The length of the CDR3 is 15 residues. J gave up 2 bases and V 7 bases, and 7 bases lay outside the gene matches. The V gene's germline CDR1 is SNHLY and CDR2 FYNNEI. The CDR3 DNA, read in part, is TGTGCCAGCATGAAGGGGACTAGCGGTGCCTACGAG. Translating gives CASMKGTSGAYE. The whole CDR3 protein is CASMKGTSGAYEQYF.

This clone was picked up many times. The sequence runs out 3 residues before the end of the CDR3; the remainder is reconstructed from the germline J gene. The rearrangement joins TRBV30 to TRBJ2-3, with TRBD2 matching over 13 bases. The germline gives CDR1 GTSNPN, CDR2 SVGIG (reference sequence). Losses at the gene ends were 0 bases for V and 6 bases for J; bases not matched to a gene: 3. The CDR3 has 15 amino acids. The sequenced part of the CDR3 DNA is TGTGCCTGGAGTGTACGGACTAGCGGGGGTGATACG. Translated, it gives CAWSVRTSGGDT. The full CDR3 protein is CAWSVRTSGGDTQYF.

This clone was recorded a few times. The read ends 3 residues early relative to the CDR3; the germline J gene fills the gap. The V call is TRBV11-2, the J call TRBJ2-1; 9 bases are a match to TRBD1. The V gene's germline CDR1 is SGHAT and CDR2 FQNNGV. The trim removed 4 bases at V and 4 bases at J, leaving 2 bases unmatched. The CDR3 is 14 residues long. CDR3 residues: CASSSDRGYNEQFF. The CDR3 DNA, read in part, is TGTGCCAGCAGCTCGGACAGGGGATACAATGAG.

The sample holds a few counts of this clone. The CDR3 end lies 3 residues beyond the end of the read and is filled in from the germline J gene. This chain uses TRBV18 with TRBJ1-3; TRBD1 might be the D (5 bases). CDR1 and CDR2 from the germline V gene are KGHSH and LQKENI. This CDR3 spans 15 amino acids. Trimming stripped 6 bases from V and 2 bases from J, with 14 bases between. The CDR3 loop reads CASSPLQGTGNTIYF. Incomplete CDR3 DNA: TGTGCCAGCTCGCCCCTTCAGGGAACTGGAAACACC.